The 20 T cell receptor beta chains below all came from one sample that was sequenced in a study of identical twins (dated by TCRdb to between 2015 and 2016). Library preparation employed 5' RACE. The data were produced on an Illumina HiSeq 2000. TCRdb trimmed public reads at Q25 via fastp, called clones via MiXCR and kept in-frame beta chains. A single entry per CDR3 protein holds the most common genes and DNA from its merged rows. This sample comprises around 650,000 distinct CDR3 sequences, 7% to 7.5% of them detected only once. About 1.5% of the sample lies in the top ten. The data were also submitted as part of a second study, on yellow fever vaccine responses in identical twins.

The material sequenced was PBMCs. Receptor source: a woman between 18 and 30 years old in good health.

The chain couples TRBV4-1 to TRBJ1-4; possible D gene TRBD1, 6 bases. V lost 1 base to trimming and J lost 0 bases, with 21 bases between them. The CDR3 length is 20 residues. Germline CDR1 and CDR2: MGHRA and YSYEKL. The CDR3 bases are TGCGCCAGCAGCCAAGCCCTGACCGGGGGCCTATCCGCAACTAATGAAAAACTGTTTTTT. Protein: CASSQALTGGLSATNEKLFF.

This clonotype was found a few times. This rearrangement joins TRBV10-3 to TRBJ2-7; maybe TRBD2 (5 bases). V dropped 3 bases and J dropped 3 bases, with 9 bases sitting between them. In germline, CDR1 is ENHRY, CDR2 SYGVKD. The CDR3 is 13 residues long. The CDR3 coding sequence is TGTGCCATCAGTGACCGAGGGTTCTACGAGCAGTACTTC. It translates to CAISDRGFYEQYF.

This clonotype has just a few counts. The chain recombines TRBV21-1 with TRBJ2-7; no DNA check was done on the table's D call, TRBD2. TRBV21-1 is given as a pseudogene. The CDR3 sequence is 15 residues long. The chain's CDR3 is CASPFSSGRSYEQYF. Written as DNA, the CDR3 is TGTGCCAGCCCCTTCTCTAGCGGGAGGTCGTACGAGCAGTACTTC.

This clonotype appeared many times. The chain couples TRBV11-2 to TRBJ2-3; TRBD2 matches at 12 bases. V gave up 5 bases and J gave up 6 bases; unmatched junction bases: 6. The CDR3 has 15 residues. Germline CDR1 is SGHAT and CDR2 is FQNNGV. CDR3 region: CASSRRLAGADTQYF. Here the CDR3 DNA reads TGTGCCAGCAGCCGGAGACTAGCGGGGGCGGATACGCAGTATTTT. The whole variable domain, remainder taken from reference TRBV11-2 and TRBJ2-3, is EAGVAQSPRYKIIEKRQSVAFWCNPISGHATLYWYQQILGQGPKLLIQFQNNGVVDDSQLPKDRFSAERLKGVDSTLKIQPAKLEDSAVYLCASSRRLAGADTQYFGPGTRLTVL.

The chain employs TRBV20-1 and TRBJ1-6; D call uncertain. The V end was cut by 4 bases, the J end by 8 bases, with 12 bases between. CDR1 and CDR2 from the germline V gene are DFQATT and SNEGSKA (reference sequence). There are 13 residues in the CDR3. CDR3 protein: CSATENIDSPLHF. The CDR3 DNA sequence: TGCAGTGCTACGGAGAACATCGATTCACCCCTCCACTTT.

This clonotype was seen at least ten times. The chain couples TRBV3-1 to TRBJ1-6; a weak D match, TRBD1 (5 bases). CDR1 LGHDT and CDR2 YNNKEL come from the germline V gene (reference sequence). Trimming cost V 7 bases and J 4 bases, with 14 bases left between them. The CDR3 consists of 15 residues. CDR3 in DNA: TGTGCCAGCAAGACCGGGACCCCTTATAATTCACCCCTCCACTTT. Translating gives CASKTGTPYNSPLHF.

This clonotype has just a few counts. The DNA for the CDR3 is TGTGCCAGCAGTTACCCACACGGGAGCGGAACCGGGGAGCTGTTTTTT. Its translation is CASSYPHGSGTGELFF. The genes are TRBV6-5 and TRBJ2-2; TRBD2 is a possible D gene (6 bases). The CDR3 is made up of 16 amino acids. Per germline, CDR1 MNHEY and CDR2 SVGAGI. Trimming removed 2 bases at V and 5 bases at J, with 15 bases between.

J is TRBJ2-7 and V is TRBV24-1; D gene unclear. The CDR3 has 13 amino acids. Germline V lookup: CDR1 KGHDR, CDR2 SFDVKD. Trimming shortened V by 8 bases and J by 5 bases, and 15 bases separated the two germline ends. The CDR3 spells CATISPNKDEQYF. DNA of the CDR3: TGTGCCACCATTAGCCCGAACAAGGACGAGCAGTACTTC.

The V and J genes are TRBV20-1 and TRBJ1-2, with unresolved D. The CDR3 runs to 13 residues. Per germline, CDR1 DFQATT and CDR2 SNEGSKA (reference sequence). Trimming removed 0 bases from V and 8 bases from J, with 13 bases in between. CDR3 sequence reads: CSARDVAVQGYTF. For the CDR3, the DNA is TGCAGTGCTAGAGATGTGGCCGTGCAGGGCTACACCTTC.

The chain links TRBV19 to TRBJ1-6; no reliable D call. The germline CDR1 and CDR2 sequences are LNHDA and SQIVND (reference sequence). With 3 bases removed from V and 3 bases from J, the gap between germline ends came to 12 bases. CDR3 length equals 16 residues. The CDR3 loop reads CASSIGEQIYNSPLHF. The CDR3 DNA reads TGTGCCAGTAGTATCGGGGAACAGATCTATAATTCACCCCTCCACTTT. Combining the CDR3 with reference TRBV19 and TRBJ1-6 gives the whole variable domain DGGITQSPKYLFRKEGQNVTLSCEQNLNHDAMYWYRQDPGQGLRLIYYSQIVNDFQKGDIAEGYSVSREKKESFPLTVTSAQKNPTAFYLCASSIGEQIYNSPLHFGNGTRLTVT.

Details on this clonotype: This may stem from a read error, because a much larger clone lies one nucleotide away. The chain recombines TRBV20-1 with TRBJ1-6; weak D call: TRBD1 (6 bases). This CDR3 has 16 amino acids. Germline V gene data show CDR1 as DFQATT and CDR2 as SNEGSKA (reference sequence). The CDR3 sequence is CSALMGGQHNNSRLHF. The CDR3 DNA reads as TGCAGTGCGCTGATGGGAGGACAGCACAATAATTCACGCCTCCACTTT.

In its sample, this clonotype was seen a few times. The rearrangement links TRBV12-3 or TRBV12-4 to TRBJ2-1; no reliable D call. Trimming cost V 2 bases and J 13 bases, with 12 bases left between them. This CDR3 contains 12 residues. The CDR3 DNA sequence: TGTGCCAGCAGTTTATCTATGGCTCACCAGTTCTTC. It yields the protein CASSLSMAHQFF.

This clonotype came up a few times. The chain combines TRBV7-9 with TRBJ2-7, with TRBD2 matching 8 bases. The CDR3 runs to 17 residues. The germline V gene has CDR1 SEHNR and CDR2 FQNEAQ (reference sequence). Trimming removed 4 bases from V and 2 bases from J; junction bases left unmatched: 13. DNA of the CDR3: TGTGCCAGCAGCTCATACCCCGGGCGGGAGGATCCCTACGAGCAGTACTTC. It encodes CASSSYPGREDPYEQYF.

This chain uses TRBV10-3 with TRBJ2-7, with D possibly TRBD1 on 6 matching bases. CDR1 ENHRY and CDR2 SYGVKD come from the germline V gene. The CDR3 loop spans 12 amino acids. Trimming stripped 8 bases from V and 4 bases from J, with 12 bases between. Written as DNA, the CDR3 is TGTGCCATCGCCAGACAGGTTTACGAGCAGTACGTC. It codes for CAIARQVYEQYV.

The rearrangement joins TRBV5-1 to TRBJ2-2, with D hard to call. This CDR3 comprises 15 residues. CDR1 is SGHRS, CDR2 YFSETQ, per germline. V was shortened by 0 bases and J by 4 bases, with 10 bases between the two germline ends. CDR3: CASSLAGQTTGELFF. For the CDR3, the DNA is TGCGCCAGCAGCTTGGCCGGGCAGACCACCGGGGAGCTGTTTTTT.

This clonotype was observed a few times. This chain links TRBV7-9 with TRBJ1-5, with 7 nucleotides matching TRBD1. CDR1 SEHNR and CDR2 FQNEAQ come from the germline V gene (reference sequence). V lost 5 bases and J lost 2; bases outside the gene matches: 6. There are 15 residues in the CDR3. The CDR3 coding sequence is TGTGCCAGCAGCCTAGGGACAGTAGGCAATCAGCCCCAGCATTTT. Protein sequence: CASSLGTVGNQPQHF.

The table lists this clonotype with many counts. The J gene is TRBJ2-5, the V gene TRBV7-8; 10 nucleotides match TRBD1. Trimming at V came to 5 bases and at J to 4 bases, leaving 4 bases not matched to a gene. CDR1 SGHVS and CDR2 FQNEAQ come from the germline V gene. This CDR3 has 14 amino acids. DNA of the CDR3: TGTGCCAGCAGCGGGAGGGACAGGGGAGAGACCCAGTACTTC. It codes for CASSGRDRGETQYF. The variable domain in full, with the rest retrieved from reference TRBV7-8 and TRBJ2-5, is GAGVSQSPRYKVAKRGQDVALRCDPISGHVSLFWYQQALGQGPEFLTYFQNEAQLDKSGLPSDRFFAERPEGSVSTLKIQRTQQEDSAVYLCASSGRDRGETQYFGPGTRLLVL.

Concerning this clonotype: A junction end diverges from the germline sequence, so it may reflect a read error. CDR3 region: CSVRSSGANVLAF. The DNA of the CDR3 is TGCAGCGTTCGAAGCTCTGGGGCCAACGTCCTGGCTTTC. The chain uses TRBV29-1 and TRBJ2-6; TRBD1 is a possible D gene (5 bases). Germline V gene data show CDR1 as SQVTM and CDR2 as ANQGSEA. CDR3 size: 13 residues.

The sample holds many counts of this clonotype. The genes are TRBV5-6 and TRBJ2-5, with D uncertain. The CDR3 runs 17 residues. With 4 bases removed from V and 4 bases from J, the gap between germline ends came to 23 bases. The germline gives CDR1 SGHDT, CDR2 YYEEEE. The chain's CDR3 is CASSHKSGFWVGETQYF. CDR3 DNA sequence: TGTGCCAGCAGCCACAAATCCGGGTTTTGGGTGGGAGAGACCCAGTACTTC. The variable domain in full, completed from reference TRBV5-6 and TRBJ2-5, reads DAGVTQSPTHLIKTRGQQVTLRCSPKSGHDTVSWYQQALGQGPQFIFQYYEEEERQRGNFPDRFSGHQFPNYSSELNVNALLLGDSALYLCASSHKSGFWVGETQYFGPGTRLLVL.

This clonotype came up many times. This chain joins TRBV27 and TRBJ2-3; D is possibly TRBD1 (6 bases). Trimming cost V 0 bases and J 5 bases, with 12 bases left between them. Germline values: CDR1 MNHEY, CDR2 SMNVEV (reference sequence). CDR3 size: 15 residues. The CDR3 bases are TGTGCCAGCAGTTTATCTCCAGGGGTGGGAGATACGCAGTATTTT. It is translated as CASSLSPGVGDTQYF.